The 26 T cell receptor beta chains in this list originate from one sample, sequenced in a study of control samples from healthy donors and cancer patients. Measured with immunoSEQ multiplex PCR; TCRdb has only the in-frame clones, and not every one. The repertoire holds hundreds of thousands of clones, with roughly 82% as singletons. The specimen was PBMCs. The receptors originated from a woman aged 55 to 70 with lung cancer.

The chain employs TRBV19 and TRBJ1-1, with D perhaps TRBD1 (5 bases). The V gene lost 7 bases and the J gene lost 10 bases, with 19 bases spanning the gap. CDR3 length: 13 amino acids. In germline, CDR1 is LNHDA, CDR2 SQIVND (reference sequence). In nucleotides, the CDR3 is TGTGCCAGTAACCTCGGACACCTGGGGGGAGCTTTCTTT. Translating gives CASNLGHLGGAFF.

The gene calls are TRBV5-1 and TRBJ2-5; D is unclear. CDR1 and CDR2 (germline): SGHRS, YFSETQ. Trimming took 4 bases from V and 3 from J, leaving 10 bases between them. The CDR3 is 13 residues long. The CDR3 DNA sequence: TGCGCCAGCAGCAAAATTAGAGAAGAGACCCAGTACTTC. Translated: CASSKIREETQYF.

This sequence joins TRBV11-2 and TRBJ2-5; D not certain. The CDR3 loop spans 11 amino acids. With 3 bases removed from V and 5 bases from J, the gap between germline ends came to 4 bases. Per germline, CDR1 SGHAT and CDR2 FQNNGV. The chain's CDR3 is CASSFEETQYF. The CDR3 DNA is TGTGCCAGCAGCTTTGAGGAGACCCAGTACTTC.

The DNA of the CDR3 is TGTGCCAGCAGCTTACTGCTAGGAGGAGGCTACACCTTC. Translated: CASSLLLGGGYTF. This rearrangement joins TRBV5-8 to TRBJ1-2; D uncertain. Between the trimmed V and J ends, which lost 2 bases and 8 bases, there was a span of 13 bases. Germline values: CDR1 SGHTS, CDR2 YDEGEE. This CDR3 is 13 amino acids long.

The rearrangement joins TRBV3-1 (or the pseudogene TRBV3-2) to TRBJ2-7, with 7 positions matching TRBD1. Trimming cost V 5 bases and J 6 bases; bases outside gene matches: 7. The CDR3 runs 13 residues. Germline V gene sequence: CDR1 LGHDT, CDR2 YNNKEL (reference sequence). CDR3 sequence reads: CASSTRQGSEQYF. The CDR3 bases are TGTGCCAGCAGCACCCGACAGGGCAGCGAGCAGTACTTC.

This clone was detected only once. The V call is TRBV3-1 (or the pseudogene TRBV3-2), the J call TRBJ1-5; TRBD1 is a possible D gene (5 bases). There are 13 residues in the CDR3. CDR1 is LGHDT and CDR2 is YNNKEL in the germline V gene (reference sequence). V was trimmed by 3 bases and J by 5 bases, leaving 8 bases between them. CDR3 sequence: CASSQSRDQPQHF. CDR3 sequence (DNA): TGTGCCAGCAGCCAGAGCAGGGATCAGCCCCAGCATTTT.

This chain joins TRBV11-2 and TRBJ2-1; 7 bases align to TRBD2. This CDR3 spans 14 amino acids. Germline V gives CDR1 SGHAT, CDR2 FQNNGV. The ends lost 1 base at V and 3 bases at J; junction bases unmatched: 0. Here the CDR3 reads CASSLASGYNEQFF. In DNA form, the CDR3 reads TGTGCCAGCAGCTTAGCTAGCGGCTACAATGAGCAGTTCTTC.

The chain combines TRBV2 with TRBJ1-6; D possibly corresponds to TRBD1 (5 bases). This CDR3 region has 16 residues. V was cut by 2 bases and J by 13 bases, with 21 bases left in between. Germline-derived CDR1 and CDR2 are SNHLY and FYNNEI. In DNA, the CDR3 is TGTGCCAGCAGTGAATACCTGGGGGGACGACCTAGGCCCCTCCACTTT. Translation gives CASSEYLGGRPRPLHF.

This sequence joins TRBV7-2 and TRBJ2-1; D is perhaps TRBD2 (7 bases). V was trimmed by 1 base and J by 9 bases, leaving 16 bases between them. Germline loops: CDR1 SGHTA, CDR2 FQGNSA. The CDR3 spans 15 residues. The CDR3 sequence: CASSLEGGGIGEQFF. The CDR3 nucleotides read TGTGCCAGCAGCTTAGAAGGGGGAGGGATCGGTGAGCAGTTCTTC.

The V gene is TRBV7-9, the J gene TRBJ2-7, with 16 positions matching TRBD2. The CDR3 runs to 18 residues. V shed 1 base, J shed 3 bases, and the junction held 6 bases outside the gene matches. The germline gives CDR1 SEHNR, CDR2 FQNEAQ (reference sequence). CDR3 amino acids: CASSLVVGTSGRVYEQYF. The CDR3, as DNA: TGTGCCAGCAGCTTAGTGGTCGGGACTAGCGGGAGGGTCTACGAGCAGTACTTC.

This clone appeared once. This CDR3 is CATSPTPRKVATNEKLFF. CDR3 coding DNA: TGTGCCACCAGCCCAACCCCCAGAAAAGTAGCGACTAATGAAAAACTGTTTTTT. This chain connects TRBV24-1 to TRBJ1-4; D is ambiguous. The CDR3 is made up of 18 amino acids. V lost 7 bases and J lost 2, with 22 bases in between. Germline CDR1 reads KGHDR; CDR2 reads SFDVKD.

Worth noting for this clone: A much larger clone sits a single nucleotide away, making a read error possible. V and J are TRBV5-8 and TRBJ1-5; D is uncertain. In germline, CDR1 is SGHTS, CDR2 YDEGEE. This CDR3 comprises 13 residues. V lost 0 bases and J lost 1, with 2 bases in between. CDR3 DNA: TGTGCCAGCAGCTTGGCCAGCAATCAGCCCCAGCATTTT. Protein sequence: CASSLASNQPQHF.

The rearrangement joins TRBV6-5 to TRBJ2-5; no clear D gene. There are 14 residues in the CDR3. Deletions cut 6 bases from V and 0 bases from J, with 11 bases between. Germline CDR1 reads MNHEY; CDR2 reads SVGAGI. The CDR3 is CASSSGWNQETQYF. CDR3 sequence (DNA): TGTGCCAGCAGCTCCGGGTGGAACCAAGAGACCCAGTACTTC.

V and J are TRBV5-1 and TRBJ1-1; 11 nucleotides match TRBD1. V shed 4 bases, J shed 4 bases, and the junction held 6 bases outside the gene matches. CDR1 and CDR2 (germline): SGHRS, YFSETQ. CDR3 length equals 15 residues. As DNA, the CDR3 is TGCGCCAGCAGCGAAACCGGGACAGGGGGCACTGAAGCTTTCTTT. As protein: CASSETGTGGTEAFF.

The chain couples TRBV5-6 to TRBJ2-3, with no clear D. This CDR3 is built from 15 residues. The V end was cut by 4 bases, the J end by 7 bases, with 19 bases between. CDR1 is SGHDT and CDR2 is YYEEEE in the germline V gene. CDR3 nucleotides: TGTGCCAGCAGCCCGCCGGTCCCCGTTGGGTATACGCAGTATTTT. Protein: CASSPPVPVGYTQYF.

The chain is built from TRBV10-3 and TRBJ2-3; D is unclear. The CDR3 covers 15 residues. V was pared by 1 base and J by 0 bases, with 8 bases between. Germline V CDR1 and CDR2: ENHRY, SYGVKD. The CDR3 coding sequence is TGTGCCATCAGTGAGTTGGGCGGTAGCACAGATACGCAGTATTTT. Its protein product is CAISELGGSTDTQYF.

The chain has TRBV3-1 (or the pseudogene TRBV3-2) and TRBJ2-3, with D uncertain. The CDR3 has 17 amino acids. The V gene lost 2 bases and the J gene lost 3 bases, with 18 bases spanning the gap. Germline V gene lookup returns CDR1 LGHDT and CDR2 YNNKEL (reference sequence). The CDR3 DNA sequence: TGTGCCAGCAGCCAAATGAGTGGGCCCCGAGGAACAGATACGCAGTATTTT. Its translation is CASSQMSGPRGTDTQYF.

The chain recombines TRBV7-9 with TRBJ2-1; D is unclear. The germline gives CDR1 SEHNR, CDR2 FQNEAQ (reference sequence). Trimming pared 10 bases from V and 8 bases from J, leaving 18 bases between. The CDR3 sequence is 13 residues long. CDR3: CAIGLTNNDEQFF. DNA for the CDR3: TGTGCCATCGGCTTAACTAACAACGATGAGCAGTTCTTC.

The rearrangement joins TRBV6-2 or TRBV6-3 to TRBJ1-6; perhaps TRBD1 as D (6 bases). CDR1 is MNHEY, CDR2 SVGEGT, per germline. The V and J ends lost 5 bases and 7 bases respectively, with 12 bases between them. The CDR3 contains 14 residues. CDR3 sequence: CASSILQGNSPLHF. CDR3 in DNA: TGTGCCAGCAGTATTTTACAGGGCAATTCACCCCTCCACTTT.

The CDR3 is CASSLLSYEQYF. The CDR3, as DNA: TGTGCCAGCAGCTTGTTGTCCTACGAGCAGTACTTC. The chain couples TRBV5-6 to TRBJ2-7; D ambiguous. The ends were cut back, 1 base at V and 1 base at J, with 3 bases in the middle. Germline CDR1 reads SGHDT; CDR2 reads YYEEEE. This CDR3 contains 12 residues.

J is TRBJ1-5 and V is TRBV18; 8 nucleotides agree with TRBD1. This CDR3 region has 16 residues. Per germline, CDR1 KGHSH and CDR2 LQKENI. V dropped 1 base and J dropped 5; count of bases not matched to a gene: 7. The CDR3 nucleotides read TGTGCCAGCTCACCACAGCAGGGGGCTAGGGATCAGCCCCAGCATTTT. Its translation is CASSPQQGARDQPQHF.

This rearrangement joins TRBV5-6 to TRBJ1-2; TRBD1 agrees at 7 bases. The CDR3 is 14 residues long. Germline assignment: CDR1 SGHDT and CDR2 YYEEEE. With V trimmed by 3 bases and J by 3 bases, 5 bases remained unmatched. The CDR3 DNA follows: TGTGCCAGCAGCTCCGGGGGGACAGACTATGGCTACACCTTC. Residues: CASSSGGTDYGYTF.

V is TRBV5-1 and J is TRBJ1-6, with no clear D. CDR1 and CDR2 from the germline V gene are SGHRS and YFSETQ. The ends were cut back, 2 bases at V and 0 bases at J, with 9 bases in the middle. The CDR3 extends over 16 amino acids. The DNA of the CDR3 is TGCGCCAGCAGCTTTGCCAAGAGCTCCTATAATTCACCCCTCCACTTT. It yields the protein CASSFAKSSYNSPLHF.

The rearrangement links TRBV20-1 to TRBJ1-1; D ambiguous. This CDR3 spans 11 amino acids. The V end lost 5 bases, the J end lost 1 base, and 5 bases lay between the germline ends. Per germline, CDR1 DFQATT and CDR2 SNEGSKA (reference sequence). CDR3 in amino acids: CSAQRNTEAFF. The CDR3 DNA reads TGCAGTGCTCAGAGGAACACTGAAGCTTTCTTT.

The chain employs TRBV6-6 and TRBJ1-2; possible D gene TRBD1, 6 bases. Trimming took 5 bases from V and 7 from J, leaving 20 bases between them. The CDR3 length is 15 residues. CDR1 MNHNY and CDR2 SVGAGI come from the germline V gene (reference sequence). The CDR3 DNA reads as TGTGCCAGCAGTACAAACAGGGTGAATGGGCTTGGCTACACCTTC. The encoded protein is CASSTNRVNGLGYTF.

The genes are TRBV9 and TRBJ2-3, with D unresolved. Germline CDR1 and CDR2: SGDLS and YYNGEE. Trimming pared 0 bases from V and 0 bases from J, leaving 8 bases between. The CDR3 is made up of 15 amino acids. CDR3 loop: CASSVGQRSTDTQYF. CDR3 nucleotide sequence: TGTGCCAGCAGCGTAGGTCAGCGAAGCACAGATACGCAGTATTTT.